Detailed here is one T cell receptor (beta chain). The sample is drawn from a study of CD8+ T cells in alopecia areata. Reverse transcribed after extraction, RNA yielded cDNA as the sequencing template. Assay used: immunoSEQ multiplex PCR; TCRdb lists only in-frame clones, some missing. The data contain about 120,000 clones, less than 70% of them singletons. The V gene's germline CDR1 is SQVTM and CDR2 ANQGSEA. The V and J ends lost 4 bases and 3 bases, in that order; junction bases with no gene match: 7. The CDR3 consists of 15 residues. The chain links TRBV29-1 to TRBJ1-3, with 9 bases lining up with TRBD1. Sequencing was performed on CD4+ T cells sorted from blood. The TCR was taken from a human donor in good health. CDR3 amino acids: CSVGSGTGIGNTIYF. In nucleotides, the CDR3 is TGCAGCGTTGGATCCGGGACAGGGATTGGAAACACCATATATTTT.